This note documents a single T cell receptor beta chain sequence. Which antigen it targets is not known. Base-call qualities are not available, and no considerably larger clone is one nucleotide away. Between the mid-2010s and the late 2010s, the patients underwent resection in either Japan or China. Histologic diagnosis of each case was confirmed independently by two lung cancer pathologists on H&E slides. Macro-dissection after pathologic assessment enriched premalignant or tumor cells for nucleic acid extraction. DNA was isolated from FFPE tissue using the AllPrep DNA/RNA FFPE Kit. The CDR3 measures 17 amino acids from cysteine to phenylalanine. The DNA shown is the 51-base CDR3, in frame from base 1. V and J lose 4 bases and 1 base, and a span of 15 bases separates them. For CDR1 and CDR2, the germline V gene lists SGHRS and YFSETQ. TCR beta CDR3 regions were sequenced from DNA using the immunoSEQ hsTCRbeta Kit. The authors' pipeline ran thus. TCR sequencing data were analysed with the ImmunoSEQ Analyzer. T cell clonality was defined as 1 minus Pielou's evenness, calculated on productive rearrangements. The inverse Simpson index, applied to productive templates, was used to measure T cell diversity. T cell density was defined as TCR beta template counts normalized to usable DNA, with usable DNA estimated by amplification and sequencing of housekeeping genes. TCR metrics were compared across histologic stages using two-sided Kruskal-Wallis tests. Held by TCRdb, this immuneACCESS table contains in-frame sequences only and omits some clones. Under half of the omission traces to an unresolved V gene where checked; the cause of the rest is unknown. V and J calls and clone size are as listed in that table; D and trimming were resolved from the DNA. This sample lists some 6,300 clones; approximately 80% were detected once. Less than 9% of the sample goes to the ten largest clones.

The sample belongs to a study of immune evolution from preneoplasia to lung adenocarcinoma listed by TCRdb under 2021. Broadly, across the study: No AAH lesions showed HLA loss of heterozygosity, compared with roughly 7.1% of AIS, around 16% of MIA and approximately 30% of ADC lesions. TCR sequencing data came from approximately 56 patients. Sample size was based on specimen availability rather than a prior power calculation. The study used immune gene expression, TCR sequencing and multiplex immunofluorescence to profile the immune contexture of lung adenocarcinoma precursors and invasive adenocarcinoma. It was reported in the study that 100 to 110 samples were used for TCR sequencing. In total, the cohort included 50 to 65 patients with pulmonary nodules, all of whom underwent surgical resection. POLYSOLVER was used to infer Class I HLA alleles from exome data, while LOHHLA was used to detect allele-specific HLA loss. Resected precursor lesions (AAH, AIS, MIA) and invasive adenocarcinomas were compared with paired morphologically normal lung tissue. The immune data were integrated with whole exome sequencing and methylation data from the same cohort of nodules.

Broader findings and caveats from the paper: KRAS-mutant nodules showed the highest T cell clonality compared with EGFR-mutant or double wild-type lesions. The findings were based on association rather than direct causation, and larger cohorts with long-term follow-up and longitudinal biopsies were deemed needed. Because all patients were from Japan and China, applicability to Western populations was uncertain. The highest top T cell clone frequencies were observed in normal lung, and a progressive decrease in top T cell clone frequencies appeared to occur from AAH through AIS, MIA and invasive adenocarcinoma. Normal lung showed the highest clonality, whereas later-stage lesions appeared to have higher T cell density and diversity but lower clonality.

Sequences were obtained from FFPE minimally invasive lung adenocarcinoma tissue. This specimen's cell subset or site label, per the study, means: micro-invasive lung adenocarcinoma (MIA). This receptor was taken from a person aged 55-80 years with lung adenocarcinoma. The chain couples TRBV5-1 to TRBJ2-6; the D gene assignment is ambiguous. CDR3 region: CASSHGLVGSGANVLTF. The sequenced DNA is TGCGCCAGCAGCCACGGGCTCGTGGGTTCTGGGGCCAACGTCCTGACTTTC. Full variable domain (CDR3 extended with the reference TRBV5-1 and TRBJ2-6 proteins): KAGVTQTPRYLIKTRGQQVTLSCSPISGHRSVSWYQQTPGQGLQFLFEYFSETQRNKGNFPGRFSGRQFSNSRSEMNVSTLELGDSALYLCASSHGLVGSGANVLTFGAGSRLTVL.